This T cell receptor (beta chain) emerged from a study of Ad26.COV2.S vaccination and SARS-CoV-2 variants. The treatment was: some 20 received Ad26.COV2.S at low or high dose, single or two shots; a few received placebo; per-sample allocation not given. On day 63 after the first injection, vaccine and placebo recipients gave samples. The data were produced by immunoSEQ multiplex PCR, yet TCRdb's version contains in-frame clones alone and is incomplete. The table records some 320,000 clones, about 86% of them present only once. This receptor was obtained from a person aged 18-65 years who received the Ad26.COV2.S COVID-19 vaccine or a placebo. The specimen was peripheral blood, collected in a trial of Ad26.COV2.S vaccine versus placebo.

DNA of the CDR3: TGTGCCAGCCTGCGGGGGGGCACAGATACGCAGTATTTT. Translation gives CASLRGGTDTQYF. This chain joins TRBV12-3 or TRBV12-4 and TRBJ2-3, with 8 bases identical to TRBD2. The CDR3 contains 13 residues. Germline trimming cut 8 bases from V and 1 base from J; bases unmatched to any gene: 2.